This T cell receptor beta chain appears in the sequencing data of a study of T cell repertoires in cytomegalovirus infection. On this clonotype: The target antigen is unknown.

There are 12 residues in the CDR3. The junction had 2 bases not matched to a gene; V was cut back by 8 bases and J by 3 bases. The germline gives CDR1 LNHNV, CDR2 YYDKDF (reference sequence). Notes on the study in general: Carriage of CMV together with the relevant HLA was identifiable through cumulative public TCR beta family frequency. HLA-C-restricted CMV-specific TCR beta clonotypes prevailed in the ex vivo response.

MiXCR, applied by TCRdb to the reads, yields one record per CDR3 protein. The table has approximately 150,000 distinct CDR3 sequences, 15% to 20% seen once. V and J are TRBV15 and TRBJ2-3; 7 bases match TRBD1. Sequenced input: CD8+ T cells from PBMCs. The clonotype comes from a human donor in good health (CMV status not recorded). Some clones in this sample may be carry-over from other donors' samples. CDR3: CATSQGTDTQYF. For the CDR3, the DNA is TGTGCCACCTCACAGGGGACAGATACGCAGTATTTT. The variable domain in full, with the rest retrieved from reference TRBV15 and TRBJ2-3, is DAMVIQNPRYQVTQFGKPVTLSCSQTLNHNVMYWYQQKSSQAPKLLFHYYDKDFNNEADTPDNFQSRRPNTSFCFLDIRSPGLGDTAMYLCATSQGTDTQYFGPGTRLTVL.